The count of the clone carrying this T cell receptor beta chain is one. Antigen unknown. Assay version v3.0 of immunoSEQ was used, and it was run at survey level. Sequencing aimed to cover about 40,000-50,000 T-cell genomes per sample. Libraries were prepared by immunoSEQ multiplex PCR; TCRdb keeps only in-frame clonotypes and omits some of them. The repertoire holds approximately 21,000 clones, with over 75% as singletons. These data come from a study of long-term antiretroviral therapy in people with HIV. Findings and limits, study-wide: HIV repertoires had narrower CDR3 length ranges than controls. Clones showing expansion before ART dominated the repertoire at all time points.

The CDR3 is made up of 12 amino acids. V lost 3 bases to trimming and J lost 2 bases, with 7 bases between them. The germline gives CDR1 GTSNPN, CDR2 SVGIG (reference sequence). This receptor was taken from a man aged 50 to 59 with HIV. The rearrangement joins TRBV30 to TRBJ1-2; D might be TRBD1 (5 bases). Sequencing used unsorted PBMCs, obtained 0.3 years after starting antiretroviral therapy. Written as DNA, the CDR3 is TGTGCCTGGAGCAACAGGAACTATGGCTACACCTTC. This translates into CAWSNRNYGYTF.